This T cell receptor (beta chain) appears in the sequencing data of a study of beta chain features in type 1 diabetes. Study-level findings and limits: There was a possibility that cDNA sequencing over-represented cells with high TCR expression. Among all four CD4+ subsets, Type 1 diabetes patients had TCRB CDR3s that were moderately but significantly shorter. A potential influence of HLA type upon TCRB rearrangement remained unresolved herein.

This clone has just a few counts. Its cognate antigen is unknown. As every portion of the isolated RNA was reverse transcribed, the sequencing read expressed TCRB transcripts. The repertoire was sequenced with immunoSEQ multiplex PCR; TCRdb's copy has only in-frame clones and lacks some. The table has under 800,000 clones, less than 20% seen once. V lost 11 bases and J lost 4, with 11 bases in between. Germline V gives CDR1 MDHEN, CDR2 SYDVKM. CDR3 length: 11 amino acids. The J gene is TRBJ1-2, the V gene TRBV28; possibly TRBD1 for D (5 bases). The material sequenced was naive CD4+ T cells from blood. This TCR was recovered from a man aged 18 to 30 in good health. The CDR3 loop is CAAGGAYGYTF. CDR3 DNA sequence: TGTGCCGCAGGCGGGGCCTATGGCTACACCTTC.